The 16 T cell receptor beta chains below come from one sample, sequenced in a study of siplizumab effects on memory and regulatory T cells. Measured with immunoSEQ multiplex PCR; TCRdb has only the in-frame clones, and not every one. The repertoire holds about 100,000 clones, about 90% seen once, with approximately 0.71% in the top ten. Input material: Tregs sorted from blood. Receptors originate from a human donor in good health.

The chain uses TRBV6-1 and TRBJ2-2; a weak D match, TRBD2 (6 bases). The germline V gene has CDR1 MNHNS and CDR2 SASEGT. The V gene lost 6 bases and the J gene lost 2 bases, with 7 bases spanning the gap. The CDR3 is 13 residues long. The CDR3 DNA is TGTGCCAGCAGGGGACTTAACACCGGGGAGCTGTTTTTT. This codes for CASRGLNTGELFF.

The chain couples TRBV7-8 to TRBJ2-5; D possibly corresponds to TRBD1 (6 bases). The CDR3 totals 14 residues. CDR1 and CDR2 from the germline V gene are SGHVS and FQNEAQ. Trimming pared 7 bases from V and 5 bases from J, leaving 17 bases between. The CDR3 region has the DNA TGTGCCAGCATCCCGGGTACAGGGAAGGAGACCCAGTACTTC. It codes for CASIPGTGKETQYF.

The gene calls are TRBV5-1 and TRBJ1-2; D is perhaps TRBD1 (5 bases). With 5 bases removed from V and 4 bases from J, the gap between germline ends came to 12 bases. This CDR3 comprises 13 residues. Per the germline V gene, CDR1 is SGHRS and CDR2 is YFSETQ. The CDR3 spells CASRLEGTYGYTF. The DNA of the CDR3 is TGCGCCAGCAGACTGGAGGGGACCTATGGCTACACCTTC.

The rearrangement links TRBV11-2 to TRBJ1-2, with 9 bases that match TRBD1. The germline V gene has CDR1 SGHAT and CDR2 FQNNGV. The CDR3 is 14 amino acids. V was pared by 2 bases and J by 6 bases, with 4 bases of the junction left unmatched. The CDR3 protein is CASSLWDRANGYTF. The CDR3 bases are TGTGCCAGCAGCTTATGGGACAGGGCTAATGGCTACACCTTC.

The chain has TRBV5-1 and TRBJ2-5; D unclear. CDR3 size: 13 residues. Germline CDR1 SGHRS, CDR2 YFSETQ. V lost 4 bases and J 5 bases, leaving 12 bases between the germline ends. CDR3 region: CASSVGRAETQYF. CDR3 sequence (DNA): TGCGCCAGCAGCGTTGGTAGGGCTGAGACCCAGTACTTC.

V gene TRBV29-1 combines with J gene TRBJ1-1, with TRBD1 matching over 9 bases. Germline V gene lookup returns CDR1 SQVTM and CDR2 ANQGSEA. V lost 7 bases to trimming and J lost 0 bases; unmatched junction nucleotides: 3. This CDR3 has 13 amino acids. The CDR3 sequence is CSAGQGLNTEAFF. The CDR3 DNA reads TGCAGCGCCGGACAGGGGTTGAACACTGAAGCTTTCTTT.

The chain carries TRBV7-2 and TRBJ1-1; D ambiguous. This CDR3 has 13 amino acids. The ends were cut back, 1 base at V and 11 bases at J, with 14 bases in the middle. Germline V CDR1 and CDR2: SGHTA, FQGNSA. DNA of the CDR3: TGTGCCAGCAGCTTAGACAGTAGCCTTAGGGCTTTCTTT. Its translation is CASSLDSSLRAFF.

The CDR3 DNA follows: TGCGCCAGCAGCCAATCCGGGCCCCTGTACAATGAGCAGTTCTTC. Translated, it gives CASSQSGPLYNEQFF. V is TRBV5-1 and J is TRBJ2-1; D gene unclear. Trimming pared 4 bases from V and 4 bases from J, leaving 15 bases between. Germline CDR1 SGHRS, CDR2 YFSETQ. This CDR3 has 15 residues.

CDR3 protein: CASRKTSLSYNEQFF. The CDR3 DNA reads as TGTGCCAGCAGAAAGACTAGCCTCTCCTACAATGAGCAGTTCTTC. J is TRBJ2-1 and V is TRBV6-5; 7 nucleotides match TRBD2. Germline-derived CDR1 and CDR2 are MNHEY and SVGAGI. V gave up 6 bases and J gave up 0 bases; unmatched junction bases: 5. The CDR3 contains 15 residues.

V and J are TRBV15 and TRBJ2-7, with D hard to call. Trimming took off 4 bases at V and 6 bases at J, with 7 bases between the two ends. Looked up from germline, CDR1 is LNHNV and CDR2 is YYDKDF (reference sequence). CDR3 length: 11 amino acids. CDR3 loop: CATSNLAEQYF. CDR3 DNA: TGTGCCACCAGCAATCTGGCCGAGCAGTACTTC.

J is TRBJ1-5 and V is TRBV28; TRBD1 matches at 7 bases. V shed 5 bases and J 2 bases; nucleotides not matched to a gene: 12. The V gene's germline CDR1 is MDHEN and CDR2 SYDVKM. This CDR3 is 17 amino acids long. The CDR3 loop is CASSPIVGRGRNQPQHF. The CDR3 DNA reads TGTGCCAGCAGTCCGATAGTAGGTAGGGGGCGCAATCAGCCCCAGCATTTT.

The chain employs TRBV5-1 and TRBJ2-5; TRBD1 aligns across 7 bases. Germline assignment: CDR1 SGHRS and CDR2 YFSETQ. The junction had 10 bases not matched to a gene; V was cut back by 4 bases and J by 4 bases. The CDR3 extends over 15 amino acids. In nucleotides, the CDR3 is TGCGCCAGCAGCGGAACTACGACAGGGAGAGAGACCCAGTACTTC. As protein: CASSGTTTGRETQYF.

This chain links TRBV11-2 with TRBJ2-7; no clear D gene. Trimming took 5 bases from V and 4 from J, leaving 12 bases between them. The CDR3 is 13 amino acids. CDR1 SGHAT and CDR2 FQNNGV come from the germline V gene. Written as DNA, the CDR3 is TGTGCCAGCAGCATCAGACTTGATTACGAGCAGTACTTC. It codes for CASSIRLDYEQYF.

The chain uses TRBV12-5 and TRBJ2-1, with D perhaps matching TRBD2 (6 bases). Per the germline V gene, CDR1 is LGHNT and CDR2 is FRNRAP. The CDR3 sequence is 12 residues long. V was clipped by 1 base and J by 9 bases, with 7 bases between them. CDR3 in DNA: TGTGCTAGTGGTTTGGCCGGGGGTGAGCAGTTCTTC. Its translation: CASGLAGGEQFF.

The rearrangement uses TRBV7-3 and TRBJ2-5; D might be TRBD1 or TRBD2, each matching 5 bases. The CDR3 is 14 amino acids. The V and J ends lost 5 bases and 5 bases respectively, with 15 bases between them. CDR1 is SGHTA and CDR2 is FQGTGA in the germline V gene. The CDR3 sequence: CASSAEGEPETQYF. Written as DNA, the CDR3 is TGTGCCAGCAGCGCCGAAGGGGAGCCGGAGACCCAGTACTTC.

The chain employs TRBV6-1 and TRBJ2-3; 9 bases are shared with TRBD2. CDR1 MNHNS and CDR2 SASEGT come from the germline V gene. The CDR3 is 16 amino acids. Trimming took 4 bases from V and 2 from J; bases not matched to a gene: 7. The CDR3 DNA is TGTGCCAGCAGTGGAGGGGCTAGCGGGACCACAGATACGCAGTATTTT. Amino acids: CASSGGASGTTDTQYF.